The clone carrying this T cell receptor (beta chain) was counted at least ten times. What it binds is not known. The CDR3 runs 13 residues. V gave up 7 bases and J gave up 7 bases, with 15 bases separating them. The germline V gene has CDR1 SGHRS and CDR2 YFSETQ. This sample was taken from a study of identical twins. TCRdb re-called the 5' RACE reads through MiXCR, storing one row per CDR3 protein. The data contain roughly 690,000 distinct CDR3 sequences, 5.5% to 6.5% of them singletons. Findings and caveats of the study: Modelling underestimated the level of out-of-frame TCR alpha sharing observed in monozygotic twins.

The donors were all healthy and Caucasian. The receptor's source is a man aged 18-30 years in good health. Sequencing was performed on naive T cells sorted from blood. The V and J genes are TRBV5-1 and TRBJ2-1, with D possibly TRBD2 on 5 matching bases. Here the CDR3 reads CASGREERNEQFF. The CDR3 region has the DNA TGCGCCAGCGGTCGGGAAGAACGGAATGAGCAGTTCTTC.